What follows is one T cell receptor beta chain and its context. The sample originates from a study of blood T cell repertoires in COVID-19. How the authors handled the data: Amplification of reference gene primers provided the estimated nucleated cell counts. Data came from immunoSEQ multiplex PCR; TCRdb stores just in-frame clones and leaves some out. That table gives V, J and clone size, and the DNA gave D and trimming. The sample has 300,000 to 400,000 clones, 88% seen once. Germline V gene data show CDR1 as LGHNA and CDR2 as YSLEER. This CDR3 region has 16 residues. V gave up 0 bases and J gave up 0 bases, with 8 bases separating them.

The receptor was derived from a woman in her 70s with COVID-19, enrolled during active disease. The chain carries TRBV4-3 and TRBJ2-2; D uncertain. The sample was peripheral blood. The CDR3 coding sequence is TGCGCCAGCAGCCAAGACAGGTACTCGAACACCGGGGAGCTGTTTTTT. Amino acids: CASSQDRYSNTGELFF.